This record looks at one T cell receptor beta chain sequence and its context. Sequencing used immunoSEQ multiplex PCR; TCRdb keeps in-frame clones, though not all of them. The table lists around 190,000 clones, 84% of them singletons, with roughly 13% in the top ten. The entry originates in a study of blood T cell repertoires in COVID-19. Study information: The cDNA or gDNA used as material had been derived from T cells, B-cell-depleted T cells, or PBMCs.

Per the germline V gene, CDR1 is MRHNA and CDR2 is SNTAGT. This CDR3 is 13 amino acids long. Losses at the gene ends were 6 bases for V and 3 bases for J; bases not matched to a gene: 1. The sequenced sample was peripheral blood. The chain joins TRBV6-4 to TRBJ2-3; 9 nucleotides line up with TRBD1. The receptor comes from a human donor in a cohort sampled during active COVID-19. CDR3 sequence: CASRGQGTDTQYF. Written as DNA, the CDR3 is TGTGCCAGCAGGGGACAGGGAACAGATACGCAGTATTTT.